This TCR beta chain was profiled in a study of neoadjuvant nivolumab and ipilimumab in lung cancer. The study's findings and limits: Only two of four nivolumab-treated tumors gained richness and clonality by surgery. Compared with tumor-adjacent uninvolved lung, resected tumors showed greater richness and clonality.

Profiled with immunoSEQ multiplex PCR; TCRdb holds only in-frame clones, not every one. The profile covers 25,000 to 35,000 clones, with more than 85% appearing a single time and around 2% taken by the ten largest. Germline V gene lookup returns CDR1 MDHEN and CDR2 SYDVKM. V lost 7 bases to trimming and J lost 8 bases; unmatched junction nucleotides: 10. CDR3 length: 13 amino acids. As for this clone: The antigen is undetermined.

The receptor was derived from an adult with non-small cell lung cancer. The sequenced sample was peripheral blood, obtained after neoadjuvant nivolumab, alone or with ipilimumab, at or shortly before surgery. This chain connects TRBV28 to TRBJ1-1; 7 bases map to TRBD1. DNA of the CDR3: TGTGCCAGCACCGCGGGACAGAGAAAGGAAGCTTTCTTT. It translates to CASTAGQRKEAFF.